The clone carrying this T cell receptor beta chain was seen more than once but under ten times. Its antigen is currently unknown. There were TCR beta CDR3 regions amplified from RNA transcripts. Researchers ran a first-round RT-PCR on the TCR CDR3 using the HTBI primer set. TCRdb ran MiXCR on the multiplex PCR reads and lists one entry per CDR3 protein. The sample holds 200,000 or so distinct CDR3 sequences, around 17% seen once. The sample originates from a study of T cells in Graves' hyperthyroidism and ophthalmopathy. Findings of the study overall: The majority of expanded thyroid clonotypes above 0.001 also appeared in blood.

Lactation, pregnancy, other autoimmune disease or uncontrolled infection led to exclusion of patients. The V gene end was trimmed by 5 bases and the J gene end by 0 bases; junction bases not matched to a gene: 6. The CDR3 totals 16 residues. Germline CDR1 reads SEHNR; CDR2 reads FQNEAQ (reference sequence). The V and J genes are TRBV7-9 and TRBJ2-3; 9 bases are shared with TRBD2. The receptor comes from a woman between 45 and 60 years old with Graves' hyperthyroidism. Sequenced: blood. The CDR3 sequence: CASSPSSGMSTDTQYF. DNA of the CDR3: TGTGCCAGCAGCCCCTCTAGCGGGATGAGCACAGATACGCAGTATTTT.